These 30 T cell receptor beta chains were sequenced from one sample in a study of T cell responses to AZD1222 COVID-19 vaccine. Method: immunoSEQ multiplex PCR; TCRdb's copy keeps in-frame clones and lacks some. The sample holds some 130,000 clones; 85% to 90% are singletons and the top ten take 20% to 25%. Sequencing used peripheral blood, obtained on day 0 of AZD1222 vaccination. These receptors were collected from an adult in good health.

The chain uses TRBV28 and TRBJ1-5; D gene uncertain. This CDR3 spans 17 amino acids. The V end lost 2 bases, the J end lost 4 bases, and 18 bases lay between the germline ends. Germline CDR1 MDHEN, CDR2 SYDVKM. The CDR3 nucleotides are TGTGCCAGCAGTTTAAGCGTCCTCCGGGCTTGGAATCAGCCCCAGCATTTT. This translates into CASSLSVLRAWNQPQHF.

The chain joins TRBV29-1 to TRBJ1-1, with TRBD1 matching over 8 bases. The CDR3 is made up of 13 amino acids. Per germline, CDR1 SQVTM and CDR2 ANQGSEA. V lost 5 bases, J lost 3 bases, and 5 bases stayed unmatched. CDR3 sequence: CSVRRGPDTEAFF. CDR3 bases: TGCAGCGTTCGCAGGGGGCCGGACACTGAAGCTTTCTTT.

With respect to this clone: Relative to the germline gene, one junction end is altered; a read error may explain this. V gene TRBV7-9 combines with J gene TRBJ1-4; D is possibly TRBD1 (6 bases). CDR3 length equals 14 residues. Germline CDR1 is SEHNR and CDR2 is FQNEAQ (reference sequence). CDR3 coding DNA: TGTGCCAGCACCTTAGGGGGGGGATTTGAAAAACTGTTTTTT. It is translated as CASTLGGGFEKLFF. Full variable domain (outside the CDR3, taken from reference TRBV7-9 and TRBJ1-4): DTGVSQNPRHKITKRGQNVTFRCDPISEHNRLYWYRQTLGQGPEFLTYFQNEAQLEKSRLLSDRFSAERPKGSFSTLEIQRTEQGDSAMYLCASTLGGGFEKLFFGSGTQLSVL.

The chain carries TRBV7-2 and TRBJ1-2; D possibly corresponds to TRBD1 (6 bases). The V end was cut by 5 bases, the J end by 2 bases, with 27 bases between. The germline CDR1 and CDR2 sequences are SGHTA and FQGNSA. The CDR3 loop spans 19 amino acids. The CDR3 sequence: CASSDSRPGQPYLNYGYTF. The CDR3 nucleotides read TGTGCCAGCAGCGATTCAAGGCCCGGACAGCCTTATTTAAACTATGGCTACACCTTC. Looking up the rest from reference TRBV7-2 and TRBJ1-2 gives the full variable domain: GAGVSQSPSNKVTEKGKDVELRCDPISGHTALYWYRQSLGQGLEFLIYFQGNSAPDKSGLPSDRFSAERTGGSVSTLTIQRTQQEDSAVYLCASSDSRPGQPYLNYGYTFGSGTRLTVV.

The CDR3 bases are TGCAGCGTTGGGGGAGGGGGCGGATCTGGTGGCTACACCTTC. Protein: CSVGGGGGSGGYTF. The chain couples TRBV29-1 to TRBJ1-2, with 7 bases identical to TRBD1. Looked up from germline, CDR1 is SQVTM and CDR2 is ANQGSEA. Unmatched junction bases numbered 12, after V lost 4 bases and J lost 7 bases. This CDR3 has 14 residues.

J is TRBJ1-1 and V is TRBV12-3 or TRBV12-4; no definite D call. CDR3 size: 13 residues. Trimming cost V 5 bases and J 13 bases, with 20 bases left between them. The CDR3 DNA is TGTGCCAGCAGTAAAAACCCAGGTACCGATGGTTTCTTT. Encoded protein: CASSKNPGTDGFF.

This chain connects TRBV6-2 or TRBV6-3 to TRBJ1-5, with a possible D match to TRBD1 (5 bases). Germline V gives CDR1 MNHEY, CDR2 SVGEGT. The CDR3 consists of 13 residues. Deletions cut 5 bases from V and 4 bases from J, with 9 bases between. The CDR3 here is CASSPRVNQPQHF. For the CDR3, the DNA is TGTGCCAGCAGTCCCAGGGTGAATCAGCCCCAGCATTTT.

The V and J genes are TRBV5-1 and TRBJ1-6; D is undetermined. Trimming removed 4 bases from V and 0 bases from J, with 14 bases in between. The CDR3 is made up of 17 amino acids. CDR1 and CDR2 from the germline V gene are SGHRS and YFSETQ. CDR3 in DNA: TGCGCCAGCAGCCAGGACCCGATGAGCTCCTATAATTCACCCCTCCACTTT. Translating gives CASSQDPMSSYNSPLHF.

The chain joins TRBV27 to TRBJ2-2, with 7 bases that match TRBD1. The V gene end was trimmed by 7 bases and the J gene end by 7 bases; junction bases not matched to a gene: 9. The CDR3 runs to 14 residues. Germline V lookup: CDR1 MNHEY, CDR2 SMNVEV (reference sequence). CDR3 sequence reads: CASTLQGSGGELFF. The CDR3 nucleotides read TGTGCCAGCACCCTACAGGGGTCGGGCGGGGAGCTGTTTTTT.

The CDR3 DNA follows: TGTGCCAGCAGCCCGACGGACAGTGTCGGGGTGCCCCAGCATTTT. Amino acid sequence: CASSPTDSVGVPQHF. The genes are TRBV11-2 and TRBJ1-5; D is possibly TRBD1 (6 bases). CDR1 and CDR2 from the germline V gene are SGHAT and FQNNGV. Deletions cut 5 bases from V and 9 bases from J, with 20 bases between. The CDR3 has 15 amino acids.

The V and J genes are TRBV28 and TRBJ2-7; weak D call: TRBD1 (6 bases). V lost 6 bases to trimming and J lost 2 bases, with 14 bases between them. The CDR3 is made up of 14 amino acids. CDR1 MDHEN and CDR2 SYDVKM come from the germline V gene. CDR3 loop: CASRGAGATYEQYF. The CDR3 DNA reads TGTGCCAGCAGGGGGGCAGGGGCGACCTACGAGCAGTACTTC.

This clone has a single count. V gene TRBV5-4 combines with J gene TRBJ2-4; 10 nucleotides match TRBD2. The CDR3 totals 15 residues. V dropped 4 bases and J dropped 1; count of bases not matched to a gene: 2. Germline assignment: CDR1 SGHNT and CDR2 YYREEE (reference sequence). Written as DNA, the CDR3 is TGTGCCAGCAGCATGACTAGCGGGGCCAAAAACATTCAGTACTTC. It specifies CASSMTSGAKNIQYF.

The chain joins TRBV12-3 or TRBV12-4 to TRBJ1-1; TRBD1 is a possible D gene (6 bases). V shed 6 bases and J shed 1 base, with 9 bases lying between them. CDR3 length: 13 residues. CDR3 in amino acids: CASSDRSNTEAFF. The CDR3, as DNA: TGTGCCAGCAGCGACAGGTCGAACACTGAAGCTTTCTTT.

The chain employs TRBV14 and TRBJ1-3; no firm D call. The CDR3 has 14 amino acids. V was pared by 3 bases and J by 0 bases, with 6 bases between. Germline V gene sequence: CDR1 SGHDN, CDR2 FVKESK. CDR3 coding DNA: TGTGCCAGCAGCCAGTCAGGCTCTGGAAACACCATATATTTT. Protein product: CASSQSGSGNTIYF.

This clone was recorded a few times. This sequence joins TRBV19 and TRBJ1-5; TRBD1 matches at 7 bases. There are 15 residues in the CDR3. The V and J ends lost 2 bases and 7 bases, in that order; junction bases with no gene match: 8. Germline V gives CDR1 LNHDA, CDR2 SQIVND (reference sequence). The CDR3 sequence is CASSISTGSTQPQHF. CDR3 DNA sequence: TGTGCCAGTAGTATATCGACAGGGTCTACACAGCCCCAGCATTTT.

The chain links TRBV18 to TRBJ1-2, with D possibly TRBD1 on 6 matching bases. Trimming took 6 bases from V and 8 from J, leaving 22 bases between them. This CDR3 is built from 15 residues. CDR1 KGHSH and CDR2 LQKENI come from the germline V gene. CDR3 sequence reads: CASSLNRDTVIGYTF. The CDR3 DNA is TGTGCCAGCTCTCTGAACAGGGACACGGTAATCGGCTACACCTTC.

The rearrangement joins TRBV11-2 to TRBJ1-6; TRBD1 is a possible D gene (5 bases). Trimming left V 1 base short and J 0 bases short, with 10 bases between. This CDR3 comprises 17 residues. Germline CDR1 and CDR2: SGHAT and FQNNGV. The CDR3 sequence: CASSLGQRSSYNSPLHF. The DNA for the CDR3 is TGTGCCAGCAGCTTAGGACAGCGCAGCTCCTATAATTCACCCCTCCACTTT. Full variable domain (rest looked up from reference TRBV11-2 and TRBJ1-6): EAGVAQSPRYKIIEKRQSVAFWCNPISGHATLYWYQQILGQGPKLLIQFQNNGVVDDSQLPKDRFSAERLKGVDSTLKIQPAKLEDSAVYLCASSLGQRSSYNSPLHFGNGTRLTVT.

In regard to this clone: The junction differs from germline at one of its ends, possibly a read error. This chain connects TRBV20-1 to TRBJ1-2; a weak D match, TRBD1 (5 bases). Germline V gives CDR1 DFQATT, CDR2 SNEGSKA (reference sequence). The CDR3 loop spans 10 amino acids. This CDR3 reads CSATEGPSLF. As DNA, the CDR3 is TGCAGTGCTACGGAGGGGCCTTCCCTCTTC.

The V and J genes are TRBV7-2 and TRBJ1-2; tentatively, D is TRBD1 (5 bases). The germline V gene encodes CDR1 SGHTA and CDR2 FQGNSA. V lost 4 bases to trimming and J lost 0 bases, with 12 bases between them. The CDR3 spans 15 residues. The CDR3 bases are TGTGCCAGCAGCTCCCGAGGGGTGGCTAACTATGGCTACACCTTC. It encodes CASSSRGVANYGYTF. The full variable domain, with the rest looked up from reference TRBV7-2 and TRBJ1-2, is GAGVSQSPSNKVTEKGKDVELRCDPISGHTALYWYRQSLGQGLEFLIYFQGNSAPDKSGLPSDRFSAERTGGSVSTLTIQRTQQEDSAVYLCASSSRGVANYGYTFGSGTRLTVV.

The rearrangement uses TRBV6-5 and TRBJ2-7, with D unresolved. The CDR3 runs 14 residues. Germline V gene data show CDR1 as MNHEY and CDR2 as SVGAGI. The V end lost 0 bases, the J end lost 2 bases, and 8 bases lay between the germline ends. The CDR3 DNA follows: TGTGCCAGCAGTTACTCTCAATTAACCTACGAGCAGTACTTC. The encoded protein is CASSYSQLTYEQYF.

For this clone: The junction departs from germline at one end; a sequencing error may be responsible. V is TRBV27 and J is TRBJ2-7, with unresolved D. There are 11 residues in the CDR3. From germline, CDR1 is MNHEY and CDR2 SMNVEV (reference sequence). CDR3 in amino acids: CASSSTYKQYF. DNA of the CDR3: TGTGCCAGCAGTTCCACCTACAAGCAGTACTTC.

The rearrangement joins TRBV27 to TRBJ2-3; 11 bases are shared with TRBD2. CDR1 MNHEY and CDR2 SMNVEV come from the germline V gene (reference sequence). The CDR3 contains 17 residues. V shed 7 bases, J shed 0 bases, and the junction held 9 bases outside the gene matches. CDR3 DNA sequence: TGTGCCAGCAATAGATTCCCTAGCGGGGGGAGCACAGATACGCAGTATTTT. Protein product: CASNRFPSGGSTDTQYF.

The chain has TRBV28 and TRBJ2-7, with 8 bases matching TRBD2. The V segment lost 8 bases and the J segment 4 bases; nucleotides outside the gene matches: 13. This CDR3 spans 15 amino acids. Germline V gene data show CDR1 as MDHEN and CDR2 as SYDVKM. This CDR3 is CASGDFRRGVYEQYF. CDR3 sequence (DNA): TGTGCCAGCGGGGATTTTCGGCGGGGGGTGTACGAGCAGTACTTC.

J is TRBJ1-4 and V is TRBV6-5; D may be TRBD1 (5 bases). Germline values: CDR1 MNHEY, CDR2 SVGAGI. The V end lost 2 bases, the J end lost 4 bases, and 14 bases lay between the germline ends. The CDR3 extends over 16 amino acids. CDR3 sequence (DNA): TGTGCCAGCAGTTACACGCGGCGCGGGGGTAATGAAAAACTGTTTTTT. Its protein is CASSYTRRGGNEKLFF.

The gene calls are TRBV4-3 and TRBJ1-4; no reliable D call. The V gene's germline CDR1 is LGHNA and CDR2 YSLEER. This CDR3 region has 16 residues. With 0 bases removed from V and 5 bases from J, the gap between germline ends came to 13 bases. Written as DNA, the CDR3 is TGCGCCAGCAGCCAAGATGTAGGTGCGGGGAATGAAAAACTGTTTTTT. It specifies CASSQDVGAGNEKLFF.

This sequence joins TRBV5-4 and TRBJ1-5, with D possibly matching TRBD1 (5 bases). Germline V gene sequence: CDR1 SGHNT, CDR2 YYREEE (reference sequence). The CDR3 contains 16 residues. V was pared by 5 bases and J by 6 bases, with 21 bases between. CDR3 bases: TGTGCCAGCAGTAATTGGGGCAGGGAGATCGGTCAGCCCCAGCATTTT. Protein product: CASSNWGREIGQPQHF.

This chain uses TRBV5-1 with TRBJ1-1; D is uncertain. V was clipped by 3 bases and J by 11 bases, with 11 bases between them. CDR1 and CDR2 from the germline V gene are SGHRS and YFSETQ. CDR3 length equals 11 residues. CDR3 in amino acids: CASSYGRDAFF. The CDR3 DNA follows: TGCGCCAGCAGCTATGGCCGCGATGCTTTCTTT. Supplemented by reference TRBV5-1 and TRBJ1-1, the full variable domain reads KAGVTQTPRYLIKTRGQQVTLSCSPISGHRSVSWYQQTPGQGLQFLFEYFSETQRNKGNFPGRFSGRQFSNSRSEMNVSTLELGDSALYLCASSYGRDAFFGQGTRLTVV.

The chain uses TRBV6-2 or TRBV6-3 and TRBJ2-7; the D gene is possibly TRBD2 (7 bases). V was shortened by 2 bases and J by 1 base, with 15 bases between the two germline ends. Germline V CDR1 and CDR2: MNHEY, SVGEGT. This CDR3 has 16 amino acids. The CDR3 is CASSYNPGGSSYEQYF. The CDR3 coding sequence is TGTGCCAGCAGTTACAACCCGGGGGGCTCATCCTACGAGCAGTACTTC.

The chain has TRBV4-2 and TRBJ2-7; 7 positions agree with TRBD2. CDR3 length equals 15 residues. The V and J ends lost 1 base and 1 base, in that order; junction bases with no gene match: 4. CDR1 is LGHNA, CDR2 YNFKEQ, per germline. The CDR3: CASSQASGGSYEQYF. The CDR3 DNA reads TGTGCCAGCAGCCAAGCCTCCGGGGGGTCCTACGAGCAGTACTTC.

The CDR3 here is CATPSTGGESNYGYTF. In DNA form, the CDR3 reads TGTGCCACTCCCTCGACAGGGGGCGAATCTAACTATGGCTACACCTTC. The chain has TRBV19 and TRBJ1-2, with 10 bases identical to TRBD1. The CDR3 extends over 16 amino acids. The V gene end was trimmed by 10 bases and the J gene end by 0 bases; junction bases not matched to a gene: 11. Germline values: CDR1 LNHDA, CDR2 SQIVND (reference sequence).